The 25 T cell receptor beta chains below were found in one sample sequenced in a study of OX40 agonist ivuxolimab in advanced cancers. Library construction relied on the immunoSEQ multiplex PCR assay. TCRdb re-hosts the immuneACCESS table, in-frame sequences only. Its copies lack some clones; in the studies checked, an unresolved V gene accounts for under half of them, and the cause for the rest is not known. The sample data list under 35,000 clones, and 70% to 90% of these were observed just once. Of the sample, roughly 25% falls within the top ten clones. Sequenced here: CD4+ or CD8+ T cells sorted from blood, sampled in a trial of the OX40 agonist ivuxolimab. The receptors were sampled from an adult with an advanced solid tumor such as melanoma, head and neck, liver or kidney cancer.

A word on this clone: The same CDR3 is also encoded by other DNA sequences in this sample. The chain recombines TRBV5-1 with TRBJ1-1; D gene unclear. The germline CDR1 and CDR2 sequences are SGHRS and YFSETQ. V lost 0 bases to trimming and J lost 1 base, with 4 bases between them. This CDR3 has 13 amino acids. The CDR3, as DNA: TGCGCCAGCAGCTTGGGCCCGAACACTGAAGCTTTCTTT. Translating gives CASSLGPNTEAFF.

Concerning this clone: Mismatch with germline at one junction end may stem from a read error. This chain joins TRBV28 and TRBJ2-2, with D unresolved. The CDR3 sequence is 14 residues long. Per germline, CDR1 MDHEN and CDR2 SYDVKM. CDR3 region: CASILGRNSGELFF. DNA of the CDR3: TGTGCCAGCATTTTAGGACGTAATAGCGGGGAGCTGTTTTTT.

The chain combines TRBV19 with TRBJ2-6; TRBD2 matches at 11 bases. Germline V lookup: CDR1 LNHDA, CDR2 SQIVND (reference sequence). The CDR3 is 18 residues long. With V trimmed by 0 bases and J by 4 bases, 5 bases remained unmatched. In nucleotides, the CDR3 is TGTGCCAGTAGTATAGATTTTAGCGGGAGGGCCGGGGCCAACGTCCTGACTTTC. Amino acids: CASSIDFSGRAGANVLTF.

The V call is TRBV2, the J call TRBJ1-2; a weak D match, TRBD1 (5 bases). The CDR3 spans 14 residues. Trimming pared 7 bases from V and 3 bases from J, leaving 15 bases between. CDR1 and CDR2 from the germline V gene are SNHLY and FYNNEI. The CDR3 region is CASTPPGGYYGYTF. In DNA form, the CDR3 reads TGTGCCAGCACCCCGCCGGGGGGGTACTATGGCTACACCTTC.

CDR3 nucleotides: TGCGCCAGCAGGATCTTGCCGGGCAGGGGTTACGAGCAGTACTTC. This translates into CASRILPGRGYEQYF. The chain links TRBV5-1 to TRBJ2-7; D possibly corresponds to TRBD1 (6 bases). With 5 bases removed from V and 4 bases from J, the gap between germline ends came to 19 bases. Germline V gene data show CDR1 as SGHRS and CDR2 as YFSETQ. The CDR3 consists of 15 residues.

The CDR3 coding sequence is TGTGCCATCAGTGAGCCCCCCCTGACTGAGAATTATGGCTACACCTTC. This translates into CAISEPPLTENYGYTF. The chain carries TRBV10-3 and TRBJ1-2; D gene unclear. This CDR3 contains 16 residues. Trimming took 2 bases from V and 5 from J, leaving 18 bases between them. Germline lookup yields CDR1 ENHRY and CDR2 SYGVKD.

The rearrangement joins TRBV25-1 to TRBJ1-4; 9 bases map to TRBD1. This CDR3 has 13 residues. From germline, CDR1 is MGHDK and CDR2 SYGVNS. V dropped 6 bases and J dropped 5; count of bases not matched to a gene: 1. Here the CDR3 DNA reads TGTGCCAGCAGAGGGACAGGGAATGAAAAACTGTTTTTT. Translated: CASRGTGNEKLFF.

This chain uses TRBV19 with TRBJ1-5; perhaps TRBD1 as D (5 bases). Germline CDR1 and CDR2: LNHDA and SQIVND (reference sequence). Trimming removed 8 bases at V and 9 bases at J, with 20 bases between. This CDR3 contains 14 residues. The CDR3 nucleotides are TGTGCCAGTTCCTGGGACGGATCCCGCCGGCCCCAGCATTTT. Amino acid sequence: CASSWDGSRRPQHF.

The chain combines TRBV28 with TRBJ2-7, with TRBD2 matching over 7 bases. Per germline, CDR1 MDHEN and CDR2 SYDVKM. The CDR3 totals 12 residues. V was pared by 11 bases and J by 7 bases, with 11 bases of the junction left unmatched. The CDR3 DNA follows: TGTGCCCTTGGAGTAGCGGGTAAAGAGCAGTACTTC. Protein sequence: CALGVAGKEQYF.

CDR3 region: CSVPTGGDEQYF. The CDR3, as DNA: TGCAGCGTCCCGACAGGGGGCGACGAGCAGTACTTC. The rearrangement links TRBV29-1 to TRBJ2-7, with 10 positions matching TRBD1. Germline V CDR1 and CDR2: SQVTM, ANQGSEA. The CDR3 sequence is 12 residues long. The V segment lost 6 bases and the J segment 5 bases; nucleotides outside the gene matches: 4.

V and J are TRBV6-1 and TRBJ2-3; D possibly uses TRBD1 or TRBD2 (5 bases each). The CDR3 extends over 13 amino acids. CDR1 and CDR2 (germline): MNHNS, SASEGT. Trimming left V 5 bases short and J 6 bases short, with 12 bases between. Here the CDR3 DNA reads TGTGCCAGCAGTCTGTCCAGGGACGATACGCAGTATTTT. Protein: CASSLSRDDTQYF.

The chain couples TRBV19 to TRBJ2-5; TRBD2 aligns across 10 bases. This CDR3 comprises 15 residues. Per the germline V gene, CDR1 is LNHDA and CDR2 is SQIVND (reference sequence). V lost 5 bases, J lost 3 bases, and 6 bases stayed unmatched. The CDR3 DNA reads as TGTGCCAGTAGTTCCTCCGGACTAGCGGAAGAGACCCAGTACTTC. Its translation is CASSSSGLAEETQYF.

CDR3 in amino acids: CASTQDRGRGYTF. As DNA, the CDR3 is TGTGCCAGCACCCAGGACAGGGGGCGCGGCTACACCTTC. V usage is TRBV28 and J usage is TRBJ1-2; 11 positions match TRBD1. This CDR3 has 13 amino acids. Germline lookup yields CDR1 MDHEN and CDR2 SYDVKM. J gave up 8 bases and V 7 bases, and 6 bases lay outside the gene matches.

This chain joins TRBV14 and TRBJ2-4; no clear D gene. Trimming left V 0 bases short and J 1 base short, with 7 bases between. This CDR3 spans 15 amino acids. The germline V gene encodes CDR1 SGHDN and CDR2 FVKESK. CDR3 sequence reads: CASSQDQGAKNIQYF. The CDR3 region has the DNA TGTGCCAGCAGCCAAGATCAAGGGGCCAAAAACATTCAGTACTTC.

The chain employs TRBV6-5 and TRBJ2-3, with TRBD1 identical over 10 bases. Germline V gives CDR1 MNHEY, CDR2 SVGAGI. This CDR3 has 14 residues. Trimming removed 6 bases from V and 5 bases from J; junction bases left unmatched: 5. Here the CDR3 DNA reads TGTGCCAGCAGCCGACAGGGGGCAAGAGATACGCAGTATTTT. Encoded protein: CASSRQGARDTQYF.

The chain employs TRBV7-9 and TRBJ2-1, with a possible D match to TRBD2 (6 bases). The CDR3 runs to 16 residues. With 3 bases removed from V and 8 bases from J, the gap between germline ends came to 20 bases. The germline gives CDR1 SEHNR, CDR2 FQNEAQ (reference sequence). CDR3 loop: CASSFKAGPPSDEQFF. CDR3 nucleotide sequence: TGTGCCAGCAGCTTCAAAGCGGGTCCTCCTAGCGATGAGCAGTTCTTC.

A single count supports this clone. The chain has TRBV27 and TRBJ1-2; TRBD1 matches 9 bases. V shed 6 bases and J 5 bases; nucleotides not matched to a gene: 10. The V gene's germline CDR1 is MNHEY and CDR2 SMNVEV (reference sequence). This CDR3 comprises 15 residues. CDR3 residues: CASRQLGQGSYGYTF. In DNA form, the CDR3 reads TGTGCCAGCAGACAATTGGGACAGGGATCGTATGGCTACACCTTC.

The sample holds a few counts of this clone. J is TRBJ2-1 and V is TRBV5-4, with 13 bases aligning to TRBD2. The CDR3 covers 18 residues. Trimming removed 0 bases from V and 0 bases from J; junction bases left unmatched: 3. CDR1 and CDR2 (germline): SGHNT, YYREEE (reference sequence). In DNA form, the CDR3 reads TGTGCCAGCAGCTTGGAGTGGACTAGCGGGAGCTCCTACAATGAGCAGTTCTTC. Protein sequence: CASSLEWTSGSSYNEQFF.

Turning to this clone: At one end the junction does not follow the germline gene, possibly because of a read error. The J gene is TRBJ2-5, the V gene TRBV19; 8 bases are shared with TRBD1. The germline CDR1 and CDR2 sequences are LNHDA and SQIVND (reference sequence). This CDR3 has 13 residues. CDR3 nucleotide sequence: TGTGCCAGTACTATAACAGGGGGAAAGACCCAGTACTTC. This sequence encodes CASTITGGKTQYF.

The chain joins TRBV27 to TRBJ1-5; D is perhaps TRBD1 (6 bases). V was shortened by 3 bases and J by 3 bases, with 12 bases between the two germline ends. This CDR3 has 15 amino acids. The V gene's germline CDR1 is MNHEY and CDR2 SMNVEV (reference sequence). This CDR3 is CASSFSGGPNQPQHF. CDR3 nucleotides: TGTGCCAGCAGTTTTTCCGGGGGCCCCAATCAGCCCCAGCATTTT.

This rearrangement joins TRBV19 to TRBJ2-5, with 10 nucleotides matching TRBD1. V dropped 4 bases and J dropped 5; count of bases not matched to a gene: 4. The germline gives CDR1 LNHDA, CDR2 SQIVND (reference sequence). The CDR3 has 14 residues. CDR3 sequence: CASSSGTGAETQYF. DNA for the CDR3: TGTGCCAGTAGTAGCGGGACAGGGGCGGAGACCCAGTACTTC.

The rearrangement joins TRBV13 to TRBJ1-3; maybe TRBD1 (6 bases). CDR1 PRHDT and CDR2 FYEKMQ come from the germline V gene (reference sequence). This CDR3 region has 16 residues. With 6 bases removed from V and 4 bases from J, the gap between germline ends came to 19 bases. CDR3: CASRFSGGPPGNTIYF. DNA of the CDR3: TGTGCCAGCAGGTTCTCGGGGGGCCCCCCGGGAAACACCATATATTTT.

The gene calls are TRBV14 and TRBJ2-1; D is perhaps TRBD2 (5 bases). The V gene lost 0 bases and the J gene lost 15 bases, with 21 bases spanning the gap. The CDR3 spans 15 residues. Germline assignment: CDR1 SGHDN and CDR2 FVKESK. The DNA for the CDR3 is TGTGCCAGCAGCCAAGAGGTTCGAGCAGGAGGTATTGCGTTCTTC. It codes for CASSQEVRAGGIAFF.

The rearrangement joins TRBV6-1 to TRBJ2-4; TRBD2 aligns across 8 bases. The CDR3 runs 15 residues. Germline V gives CDR1 MNHNS, CDR2 SASEGT. J gave up 0 bases and V 6 bases, and 4 bases lay outside the gene matches. The CDR3 here is CASRISGKAKNIQYF. The DNA of the CDR3 is TGTGCCAGCAGGATTAGCGGGAAAGCCAAAAACATTCAGTACTTC.

The sample holds one count of this clone. The V and J genes are TRBV11-2 and TRBJ2-3; D unresolved. The germline V gene has CDR1 SGHAT and CDR2 FQNNGV. This CDR3 contains 13 residues. Trimming left V 0 bases short and J 5 bases short, with 6 bases between. DNA of the CDR3: TGTGCCAGCAGCTTAGAGGGTCTAGATACGCAGTATTTT. Protein: CASSLEGLDTQYF.